This T cell receptor beta chain was retrieved from a study of control samples from healthy donors and cancer patients. This CDR3 has 15 amino acids. The germline V gene encodes CDR1 KGHSH and CDR2 LQKENI. After removal of 3 bases from V and 5 bases from J, the junction contained 4 bases not matched to a gene. The protocol was immunoSEQ multiplex PCR, while the TCRdb copy is restricted to in-frame clones and leaves out a portion. The table has under 200,000 clones, 91% seen once. Sample: blood. This TCR was sampled from a woman aged 30 to 39 in good health. J is TRBJ2-7 and V is TRBV18; 13 positions agree with TRBD2. Written as DNA, the CDR3 is TGTGCCAGCTCACCTACTAGCGGGGGGGCCCACGAGCAGTACTTC. It encodes CASSPTSGGAHEQYF.